The rows below give T cell receptor beta chains drawn from one sample of a study of CD8 T cells in ankylosing spondylitis. Each CDR3 protein is one row after TCRdb ran MiXCR on the 5' RACE reads. The table has 700,000 to 1,000,000 distinct CDR3 sequences, approximately 10% seen once; the top ten hold about 0.5%. Sample: blood, either unsorted or a sorted T cell fraction (not recorded which). The receptors were gathered from a male donor with ankylosing spondylitis. Each CDR3 is given with its conserved first and last residue. Some rows mark clone size as missing; the rest say once, few, many or name a class of expanded clone.

clone_size	j_call	v_call	cdr3_aa
.	TRBJ2-1	TRBV6-7	CASRALWWESFSYNEQFF
.	TRBJ1-6	TRBV7-2	CASTPLGTGFNSPLLF
many	TRBJ1-1	TRBV5-1	CASSAGAPNTEAFF
few	TRBJ1-2	TRBV7-6	CASSSLLRTLNYGYTF
few	TRBJ2-3	TRBV20-1	CSARRDRGSFTDTQYF
.	TRBJ1-3	TRBV10-3	CAISGEGNTIYF
.	TRBJ1-1	TRBV29-1	CSVVTGGFPEAFF
.	TRBJ1-4	TRBV20-1	CSSLLPATNEKLFF
many	TRBJ2-7	TRBV20-1	CSAPRGSSYEQYF
.	TRBJ1-1	TRBV18	CASSPGQALMNTEAFF
.	TRBJ2-7	TRBV5-1	CASSLITGGPGEQYF
few	TRBJ2-2	TRBV20-1	CGLENRHPGELFF
few	TRBJ1-2	TRBV20-1	CSARAPRTGYGYTF
few	TRBJ2-5	TRBV20-1	CSAAAGEGGETQYF
few	TRBJ1-6	TRBV12-3/TRBV12-4	CASSSPGQAPLHF
.	TRBJ2-5	TRBV10-3	CAISESGRLETQYF
few	TRBJ2-1	TRBV28	CASSLWGGREYNEQFF
many	TRBJ2-3	TRBV29-1	CSGTRDRGSDTQYF
few	TRBJ1-1	TRBV3-1	CASSQDLATGFEAFF
.	TRBJ2-7	TRBV5-6	CASSLWQAYEQYF
many	TRBJ1-2	TRBV20-1	CSAWGLYGYTF
.	TRBJ2-5	TRBV5-6	CASSFPGHLQETQYF
many	TRBJ2-7	TRBV4-2	CASSQVFGTGTYEQYF
many	TRBJ2-5	TRBV20-1	CSANRGAQETQYF
many	TRBJ2-1	TRBV20-1	CSARDRTSYNEQFF